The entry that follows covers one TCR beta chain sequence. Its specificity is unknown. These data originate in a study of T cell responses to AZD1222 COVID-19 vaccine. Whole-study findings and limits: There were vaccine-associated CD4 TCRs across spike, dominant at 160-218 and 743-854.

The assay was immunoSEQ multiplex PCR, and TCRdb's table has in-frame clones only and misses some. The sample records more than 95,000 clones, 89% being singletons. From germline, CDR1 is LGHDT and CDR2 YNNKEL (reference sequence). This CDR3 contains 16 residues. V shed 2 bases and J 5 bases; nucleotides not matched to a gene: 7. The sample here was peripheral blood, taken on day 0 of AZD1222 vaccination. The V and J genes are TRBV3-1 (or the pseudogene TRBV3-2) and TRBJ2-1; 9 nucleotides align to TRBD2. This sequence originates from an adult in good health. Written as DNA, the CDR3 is TGTGCCAGCAGCCAACCAAATAGCGGGGGACACAATGAGCAGTTCTTC. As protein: CASSQPNSGGHNEQFF.